The clone carrying this T cell receptor (beta chain) occurred many times. Antigen: not known. With V trimmed by 2 bases and J by 3 bases, 6 bases remained unmatched. CDR1 and CDR2 from the germline V gene are MGHRA and YSYEKL. The CDR3 loop spans 15 amino acids. These data belong to a study of T cells after yellow fever vaccination. From the 5' RACE reads, TCRdb called clonotypes with MiXCR, one entry per CDR3 protein. The table includes about 180,000 distinct CDR3 sequences, 5.5% to 8% detected once. Findings and limits, study-wide: Clonotypes found in both CD4 and CD8 compartments made up a small share.

This TCR was recovered from a man aged 18 to 35 who received the YFV17D yellow fever vaccine. This sample comprised CD4+ T cells sorted from PBMCs, obtained on the day of the first yellow fever vaccination. The gene calls are TRBV4-1 and TRBJ2-7, with TRBD1 matching 8 bases. CDR3 residues: CASSQSTGAFYEQYF. CDR3 DNA: TGCGCCAGCAGCCAATCGACAGGGGCCTTCTACGAGCAGTACTTC.